These 24 T cell receptor beta chains were sequenced from one sample in a study of metastatic and nonmetastatic thyroid tumors. None of the patients had undergone any treatment ahead of thyroid surgery. TCRdb re-called the PCR reads through MiXCR. Counted here are tens of thousands of clones, 15% to 20% occurring once; the ten biggest clones make up 20% to 25%. Specimen: blood. These receptor sequences come from a female donor with papillary thyroid cancer or a benign thyroid nodule (not recorded which). Some clones in this sample may be carry-over from other donors' samples.

This clone was counted at least ten times. The chain couples TRBV20-1 to TRBJ2-3; D not resolved. The CDR3 covers 15 residues. V was clipped by 3 bases and J by 0 bases, with 13 bases between them. The germline CDR1 and CDR2 sequences are DFQATT and SNEGSKA (reference sequence). The CDR3 spells CSASWWAISTDTQYF. CDR3 DNA sequence: TGCAGTGCTAGTTGGTGGGCTATTAGCACAGATACGCAGTATTTT.

This clone was seen a handful of times. A read error is possible here, since a much larger clone lies one base away. This chain connects TRBV20-1 to TRBJ2-2; maybe TRBD2 (6 bases). The CDR3 has 14 amino acids. The V end was cut by 3 bases, the J end by 3 bases, with 11 bases between. Germline V gives CDR1 DFQATT, CDR2 SNEGSKA (reference sequence). The CDR3 sequence is CSARTRLDTGELFF. In DNA form, the CDR3 reads TGCAGTGCTAGGACTAGACTGGACACCGGGGAGCTGTTTTTT.

This clone has only a few counts. A much larger clone lies one base from this, so it may be a read error. The same CDR3 is also encoded by other DNA sequences in this sample. The chain is built from TRBV27 and TRBJ1-1; D not resolved. The length of the CDR3 is 16 residues. V lost 0 bases and J 0 bases, leaving 11 bases between the germline ends. Germline assignment: CDR1 MNHEY and CDR2 SMNVEV (reference sequence). CDR3 DNA: TGTGCCAGCAGTTTATCTATTGGTCATATGAACACTGAAGCTTTCTTT. It is translated as CASSLSIGHMNTEAFF.

The rearrangement links TRBV11-3 to TRBJ2-1; 8 bases align to TRBD1. The CDR3 is 13 residues long. Germline V gene data show CDR1 as SGHNT and CDR2 as YENEEA. J was trimmed by 6 bases and V by 5 bases; bases with no gene match: 3. The CDR3 nucleotides read TGTGCCAGCAGCCCACAGGGGGGCAATGAGCAGTTCTTC. As protein: CASSPQGGNEQFF.

This clone was seen repeatedly, ten times or more. The chain carries TRBV28 and TRBJ1-2; TRBD1 matches at 8 bases. V was pared by 6 bases and J by 8 bases, with 14 bases of the junction left unmatched. The CDR3 runs to 15 residues. Germline V gives CDR1 MDHEN, CDR2 SYDVKM. The CDR3 sequence: CASRTNTAGGWGYTF. The CDR3 DNA reads as TGTGCCAGCAGAACCAATACCGCAGGGGGCTGGGGCTACACCTTC.

This clone was recorded at least ten times. The V call is TRBV10-2, the J call TRBJ1-4, with TRBD1 matching over 8 bases. The germline CDR1 and CDR2 sequences are WSHSY and SAAADI. This CDR3 is built from 16 residues. The V and J ends lost 4 bases and 3 bases, in that order; junction bases with no gene match: 7. The CDR3 DNA reads as TGCGCCAGCAGTGGGCCCGGGACAGGCCCTAATGAAAAACTGTTTTTT. Translated, it gives CASSGPGTGPNEKLFF.

The table lists this clone with a few counts. The chain uses TRBV2 and TRBJ1-2, with D possibly being TRBD1 (5 bases). CDR1 and CDR2 (germline): SNHLY, FYNNEI. Trimming removed 6 bases at V and 7 bases at J, with 21 bases between. The CDR3 sequence is 15 residues long. CDR3 protein: CASRVSQGSPCGYTF. CDR3 DNA sequence: TGTGCCAGCAGGGTTTCTCAGGGCTCTCCGTGTGGCTACACCTTC.

Many counts were recorded for this clone. The sample contains more than one DNA sequence encoding this CDR3. V usage is TRBV4-2 and J usage is TRBJ2-1; 10 bases fit TRBD2. Trimming removed 5 bases from V and 4 bases from J; junction bases left unmatched: 5. Germline CDR1 and CDR2: LGHNA and YNFKEQ. The CDR3 runs to 15 residues. The CDR3 DNA is TGTGCCAGCAGCTTATGGACTAGCGGTTACAATGAGCAGTTCTTC. Residues: CASSLWTSGYNEQFF.

This clone has ten or more counts. The chain is built from TRBV12-5 and TRBJ2-7, with a weak D call TRBD2 (5 bases). Trimming took off 6 bases at V and 4 bases at J, with 7 bases between the two ends. The CDR3 sequence is 11 residues long. The germline gives CDR1 LGHNT, CDR2 FRNRAP. The CDR3 bases are TGTGCTAGTGGCCGAGGGTACGAGCAGTACTTC. Protein: CASGRGYEQYF.

The sample holds a few counts of this clone. The V and J genes are TRBV6-6 and TRBJ2-7, with D tentatively TRBD2 (6 bases). The CDR3 sequence is 15 residues long. Germline V gene sequence: CDR1 MNHNY, CDR2 SVGAGI (reference sequence). Trimming stripped 0 bases from V and 2 bases from J, with 11 bases between. The CDR3, as DNA: TGTGCCAGCAGTTACTCCGGGGGTTTGACCTACGAGCAGTACTTC. This sequence encodes CASSYSGGLTYEQYF.

The sample holds many counts of this clone. The chain has TRBV12-3 or TRBV12-4 and TRBJ2-1, with 9 bases aligning to TRBD2. Trimming removed 6 bases from V and 2 bases from J; junction bases left unmatched: 5. The CDR3 runs to 15 residues. Written as DNA, the CDR3 is TGTGCCAGCAGCTTTAGCGGGAGTACCTACAATGAGCAGTTCTTC. Protein sequence: CASSFSGSTYNEQFF.

This clone was counted a few times. This may be a read error, as it is one base from a much larger clone. The chain employs TRBV5-1 and TRBJ2-2; 8 bases are a match to TRBD2. Germline values: CDR1 SGHRS, CDR2 YFSETQ. The CDR3 contains 15 residues. In DNA, the CDR3 is TGCGCCAGCAGCTCCGGGGGACTAGAGACCGGGGATCTGTTTTTT. Translating it yields CASSSGGLETGDLFF.

The chain recombines TRBV2 with TRBJ1-1; no clear D gene. Per germline, CDR1 SNHLY and CDR2 FYNNEI. This CDR3 contains 11 residues. The V end lost 4 bases, the J end lost 9 bases, and 9 bases lay between the germline ends. The CDR3 here is CASSAWPKAFF. CDR3 in DNA: TGTGCCAGCAGTGCGTGGCCAAAAGCTTTCTTT.

This clone was seen many times. V is TRBV9 and J is TRBJ2-2; no clear D. Trimming cost V 4 bases and J 4 bases, with 11 bases left between them. Germline-derived CDR1 and CDR2 are SGDLS and YYNGEE. The CDR3 runs 14 residues. The CDR3 reads CASSPETGTGELFF. In nucleotides, the CDR3 is TGTGCCAGCAGCCCGGAGACGGGCACCGGGGAGCTGTTTTTT.

Only a few counts were recorded for this clone. The chain joins TRBV6-4 to TRBJ2-7; 9 bases fit TRBD1. The V gene end was trimmed by 8 bases and the J gene end by 5 bases; junction bases not matched to a gene: 13. CDR1 is MRHNA, CDR2 SNTAGT, per germline. The CDR3 extends over 15 amino acids. For the CDR3, the DNA is TGTGCCAGCTGCGGACAGGGACAGGGAGATAACGAGCAGTACTTC. It codes for CASCGQGQGDNEQYF.

The V and J genes are TRBV11-2 and TRBJ1-5, with a tentative D call TRBD1 (6 bases). V was pared by 4 bases and J by 0 bases, with 10 bases between. The CDR3 consists of 15 residues. The germline V gene encodes CDR1 SGHAT and CDR2 FQNNGV. The CDR3 loop reads CASSSGTHSNQPQHF. CDR3 nucleotides: TGTGCCAGCAGCTCAGGGACACATAGCAATCAGCCCCAGCATTTT.

V and J are TRBV15 and TRBJ1-2, with TRBD1 matching over 8 bases. The ends lost 2 bases at V and 3 bases at J; junction bases unmatched: 5. Germline loops: CDR1 LNHNV, CDR2 YYDKDF (reference sequence). The CDR3 spans 15 residues. CDR3 bases: TGTGCCACCAGCAGACCCCAGGGGGCGGACTATGGCTACACCTTC. Encoded protein: CATSRPQGADYGYTF.

This clone was found many times. The chain joins TRBV9 to TRBJ2-7; the D gene is possibly TRBD1 (7 bases). The germline V gene has CDR1 SGDLS and CDR2 YYNGEE. Trimming took off 0 bases at V and 5 bases at J, with 15 bases between the two ends. This CDR3 is 15 amino acids long. The CDR3 reads CASSVDGGGYDEQYF. The CDR3 DNA reads as TGTGCCAGCAGCGTAGATGGAGGGGGCTACGACGAGCAGTACTTC.

This clone occurred many times. The CDR3, as DNA: TGTGCCAGCAGCCGAGACTACGAGCAGTACTTC. It codes for CASSRDYEQYF. This rearrangement joins TRBV14 to TRBJ2-7; no clear D. The V and J ends lost 4 bases and 3 bases respectively, with 4 bases between them. The CDR3 spans 11 residues. CDR1 and CDR2 (germline): SGHDN, FVKESK.

This rearrangement joins TRBV5-1 to TRBJ1-1; TRBD1 agrees at 7 bases. V was clipped by 4 bases and J by 10 bases; unmatched bases: 10. The V gene's germline CDR1 is SGHRS and CDR2 YFSETQ. This CDR3 is 13 amino acids long. The DNA of the CDR3 is TGCGCCAGCAGCCCTACCGACAGGGTAGTAGCTTTCTTT. Translating it yields CASSPTDRVVAFF.

This clone was counted ten times or more. The rearrangement links TRBV28 to TRBJ2-3, with D maybe TRBD1 (7 bases). The CDR3 loop spans 16 amino acids. Trimming removed 4 bases at V and 0 bases at J, with 14 bases between. The germline CDR1 and CDR2 sequences are MDHEN and SYDVKM. The CDR3 DNA sequence: TGTGCCAGCAGTTCCCCCAGGGGGGTTAGCACAGATACGCAGTATTTT. Translation: CASSSPRGVSTDTQYF.

This chain uses TRBV5-5 with TRBJ2-7; unclear D gene. Trimming left V 0 bases short and J 2 bases short, with 9 bases between. The CDR3 consists of 14 residues. Germline-derived CDR1 and CDR2 are SGHKS and YYEKEE (reference sequence). The CDR3, as DNA: TGTGCCAGCAGCTTGGTGGGCAGCACCTACGAGCAGTACTTC. As protein: CASSLVGSTYEQYF.

This clone was picked up a small number of times. This chain joins TRBV5-4 and TRBJ2-3; D remains ambiguous. V shed 0 bases and J shed 7 bases, with 12 bases lying between them. Per the germline V gene, CDR1 is SGHNT and CDR2 is YYREEE (reference sequence). The CDR3 loop spans 14 amino acids. The CDR3 region is CASSLAQRAYTQYF. For the CDR3, the DNA is TGTGCCAGCAGCTTGGCACAGAGAGCATATACGCAGTATTTT.

This clone occurred once. The chain carries TRBV2 and TRBJ1-1; 7 bases are a match to TRBD1. This CDR3 spans 14 amino acids. Germline V gene data show CDR1 as SNHLY and CDR2 as FYNNEI. Trimming removed 9 bases from V and 4 bases from J; junction bases left unmatched: 11. CDR3 sequence: CARMEQGQGTEAFF. Written as DNA, the CDR3 is TGTGCCAGAATGGAACAGGGGCAGGGCACTGAAGCTTTCTTT.